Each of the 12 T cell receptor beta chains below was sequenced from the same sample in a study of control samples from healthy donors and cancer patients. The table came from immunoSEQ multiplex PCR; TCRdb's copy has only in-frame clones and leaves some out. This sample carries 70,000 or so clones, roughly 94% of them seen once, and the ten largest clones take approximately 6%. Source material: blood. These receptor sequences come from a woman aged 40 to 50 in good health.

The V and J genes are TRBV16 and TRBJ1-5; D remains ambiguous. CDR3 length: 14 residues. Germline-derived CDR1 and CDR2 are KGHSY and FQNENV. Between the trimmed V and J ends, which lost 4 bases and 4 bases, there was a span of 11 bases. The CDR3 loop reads CASSPSSQNQPQHF. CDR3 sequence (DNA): TGTGCCAGCAGCCCTTCCAGCCAAAATCAGCCCCAGCATTTT. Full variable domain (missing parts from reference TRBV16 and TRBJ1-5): GEEVAQTPKHLVRGEGQKAKLYCAPIKGHSYVFWYQQVLKNEFKFLISFQNENVFDETGMPKERFSAKCLPNSPCSLEIQATKLEDSAVYFCASSPSSQNQPQHFGDGTRLSIL.

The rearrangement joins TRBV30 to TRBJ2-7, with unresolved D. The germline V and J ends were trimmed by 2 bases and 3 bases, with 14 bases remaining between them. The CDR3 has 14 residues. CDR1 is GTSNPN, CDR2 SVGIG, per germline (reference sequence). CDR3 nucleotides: TGTGCCTGGAGTCCACAGCAATCCAACTACGAGCAGTACTTC. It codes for CAWSPQQSNYEQYF.

The CDR3 reads CASTVLAGGREQYF. The DNA for the CDR3 is TGTGCCAGCACCGTCCTCGCGGGAGGGCGGGAGCAGTACTTC. The chain uses TRBV2 and TRBJ2-7; 9 nucleotides line up with TRBD2. CDR1 SNHLY and CDR2 FYNNEI come from the germline V gene. This CDR3 has 14 residues. J was trimmed by 7 bases and V by 7 bases; bases with no gene match: 11.

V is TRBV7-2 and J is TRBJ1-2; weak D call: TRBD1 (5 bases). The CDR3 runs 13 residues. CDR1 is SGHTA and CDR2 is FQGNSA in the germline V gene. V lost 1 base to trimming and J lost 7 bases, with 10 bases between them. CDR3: CASSLGRDRGYTF. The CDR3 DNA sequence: TGTGCCAGCAGCTTAGGCAGGGACCGTGGCTACACCTTC.

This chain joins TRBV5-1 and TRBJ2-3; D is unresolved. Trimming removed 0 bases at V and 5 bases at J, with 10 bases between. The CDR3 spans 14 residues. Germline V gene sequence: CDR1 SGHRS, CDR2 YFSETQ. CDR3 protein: CASSLAAREDTQYF. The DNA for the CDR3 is TGCGCCAGCAGCTTGGCCGCAAGGGAAGATACGCAGTATTTT. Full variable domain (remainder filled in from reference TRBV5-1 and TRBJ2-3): KAGVTQTPRYLIKTRGQQVTLSCSPISGHRSVSWYQQTPGQGLQFLFEYFSETQRNKGNFPGRFSGRQFSNSRSEMNVSTLELGDSALYLCASSLAAREDTQYFGPGTRLTVL.

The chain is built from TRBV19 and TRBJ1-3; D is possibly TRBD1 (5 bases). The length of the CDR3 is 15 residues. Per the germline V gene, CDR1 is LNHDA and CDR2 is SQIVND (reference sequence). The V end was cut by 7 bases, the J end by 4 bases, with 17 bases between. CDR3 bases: TGTGCCAGTAAGCTAGCGAGTGACAGCGGAAACACCATATATTTT. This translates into CASKLASDSGNTIYF.

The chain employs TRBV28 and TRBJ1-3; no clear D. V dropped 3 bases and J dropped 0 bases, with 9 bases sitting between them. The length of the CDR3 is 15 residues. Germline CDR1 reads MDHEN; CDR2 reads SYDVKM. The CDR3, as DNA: TGTGCCAGCAGTTTGGACCGAAGCTCTGGAAACACCATATATTTT. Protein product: CASSLDRSSGNTIYF.

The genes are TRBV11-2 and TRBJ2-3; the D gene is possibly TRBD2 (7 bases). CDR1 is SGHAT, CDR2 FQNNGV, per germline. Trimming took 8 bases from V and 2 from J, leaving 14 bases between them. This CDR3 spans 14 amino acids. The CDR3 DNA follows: TGTGCCAGCCGGGGGGCTAAGTACACAGATACGCAGTATTTT. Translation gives CASRGAKYTDTQYF.

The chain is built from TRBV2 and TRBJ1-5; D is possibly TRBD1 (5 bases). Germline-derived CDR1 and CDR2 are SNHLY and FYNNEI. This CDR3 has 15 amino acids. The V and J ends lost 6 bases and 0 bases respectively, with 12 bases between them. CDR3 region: CASSRDRYSNQPQHF. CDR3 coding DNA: TGTGCCAGCAGCAGGGACCGTTATAGCAATCAGCCCCAGCATTTT.

The CDR3 sequence: CASSFYGNTEAFF. The CDR3 nucleotides are TGTGCCAGCAGTTTTTACGGGAACACTGAAGCTTTCTTT. This chain connects TRBV27 to TRBJ1-1; no clear D gene. The CDR3 has 13 residues. Trimming took off 3 bases at V and 1 base at J, with 6 bases between the two ends. The germline CDR1 and CDR2 sequences are MNHEY and SMNVEV (reference sequence).

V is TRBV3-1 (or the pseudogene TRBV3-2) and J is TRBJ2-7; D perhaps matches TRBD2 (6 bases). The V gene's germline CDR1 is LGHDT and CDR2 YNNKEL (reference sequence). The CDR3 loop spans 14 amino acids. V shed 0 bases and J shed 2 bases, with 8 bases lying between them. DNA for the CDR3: TGTGCCAGCAGCCAAGAGGGGGGAACCTACGAGCAGTACTTC. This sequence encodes CASSQEGGTYEQYF.

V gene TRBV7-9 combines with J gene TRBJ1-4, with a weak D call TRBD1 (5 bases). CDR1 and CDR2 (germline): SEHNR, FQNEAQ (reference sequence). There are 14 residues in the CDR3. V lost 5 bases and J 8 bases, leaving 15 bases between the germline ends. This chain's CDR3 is CASSTGPRGEKLFF. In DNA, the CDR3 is TGTGCCAGCAGCACGGGACCTCGAGGGGAAAAACTGTTTTTT.